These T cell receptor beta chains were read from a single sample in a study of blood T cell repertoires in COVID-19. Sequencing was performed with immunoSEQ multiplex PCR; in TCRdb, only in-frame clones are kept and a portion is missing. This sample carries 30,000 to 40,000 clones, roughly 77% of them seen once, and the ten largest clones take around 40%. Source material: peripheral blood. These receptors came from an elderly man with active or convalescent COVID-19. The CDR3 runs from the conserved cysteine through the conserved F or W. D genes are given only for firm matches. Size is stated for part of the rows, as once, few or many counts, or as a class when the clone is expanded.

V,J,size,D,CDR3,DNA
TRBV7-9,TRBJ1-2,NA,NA,CASSPGADGYTF,TGTGCCAGCAGCCCTGGTGCGGATGGCTACACCTTC
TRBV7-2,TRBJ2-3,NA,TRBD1,CASSPWTGYADTQYF,TGTGCCAGCAGCCCATGGACAGGGTACGCAGATACGCAGTATTTT
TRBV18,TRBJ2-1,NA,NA,CASSLAEAYNEQFF,TGTGCCAGCTCACTAGCGGAGGCCTACAATGAGCAGTTCTTC
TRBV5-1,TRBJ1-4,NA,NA,CASSQGSNEKLFF,TGCGCCAGCAGCCAGGGATCCAATGAAAAACTGTTTTTT
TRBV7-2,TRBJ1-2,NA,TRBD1,CASSFTGGDYGYTF,TGTGCCAGCAGCTTCACAGGGGGGGACTATGGCTACACCTTC
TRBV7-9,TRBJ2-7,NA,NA,CASSSRTSTYEQYF,TGTGCCAGCAGCTCCAGGACTTCTACCTACGAGCAGTACTTC
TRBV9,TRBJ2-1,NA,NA,CASSDGLTPEQFF,TGTGCCAGCAGCGACGGACTAACCCCAGAGCAGTTCTTC
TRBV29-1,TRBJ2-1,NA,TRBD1,CSVEDHGTESYNEQFF,TGCAGCGTTGAAGATCATGGGACAGAGAGCTACAATGAGCAGTTCTTC
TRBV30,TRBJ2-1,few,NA,CAWSVPGDLRYNEQFF,TGTGCCTGGAGTGTACCGGGGGACTTGAGGTACAATGAGCAGTTCTTC
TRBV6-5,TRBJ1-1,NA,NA,CASNPRGNTEAFF,TGTGCCAGCAACCCCAGGGGAAACACTGAAGCTTTCTTT
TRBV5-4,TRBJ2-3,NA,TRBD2,CASSFELAGDTQYF,TGTGCCAGCAGCTTTGAACTAGCGGGGGATACGCAGTATTTT
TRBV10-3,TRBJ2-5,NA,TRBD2,CAISEGGTSPGTQYF,TGTGCCATCAGTGAGGGAGGGACTAGCCCCGGGACCCAGTACTTC
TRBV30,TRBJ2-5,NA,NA,CAWSVNRLRGETQYF,TGTGCCTGGAGTGTAAATCGGCTCCGCGGGGAGACCCAGTACTTC
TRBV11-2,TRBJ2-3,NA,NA,CASSHGLGGTDTQYF,TGTGCCAGCAGCCATGGATTAGGGGGCACAGATACGCAGTATTTT
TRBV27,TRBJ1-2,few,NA,CASSLGAGIYGYTF,TGTGCCAGCAGTTTAGGGGCAGGCATCTATGGCTACACCTTC
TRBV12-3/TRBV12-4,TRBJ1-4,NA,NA,CASRAGREEKLFF,TGTGCCAGCCGAGCAGGCCGTGAGGAAAAACTGTTTTTT
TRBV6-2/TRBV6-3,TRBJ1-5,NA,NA,CASSYMGAENQPQHF,TGTGCCAGCAGTTACATGGGGGCGGAGAATCAGCCCCAGCATTTT
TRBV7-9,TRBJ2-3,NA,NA,CASSLGSGADTQYF,TGTGCCAGCAGCTTAGGATCCGGTGCAGATACGCAGTATTTT
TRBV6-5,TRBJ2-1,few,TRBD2,CASLLAGASYNEQFF,TGTGCCAGCCTACTAGCGGGAGCCTCCTACAATGAGCAGTTCTTC
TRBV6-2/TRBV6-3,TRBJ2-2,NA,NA,CASSLSEAGELFF,TGTGCCAGCAGTTTGAGCGAAGCCGGGGAGCTGTTTTTT
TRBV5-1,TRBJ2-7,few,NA,CASSFTGIEQYF,TGCGCCAGCAGTTTTACAGGGATCGAGCAGTACTTC
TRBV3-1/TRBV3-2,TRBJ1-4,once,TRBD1,CASNLDRGLMGTNEKLFF,TGTGCCAGCAACCTCGACAGGGGGCTCATGGGAACGAATGAAAAACTGTTTTTT
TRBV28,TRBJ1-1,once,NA,CASSFPYPYTEAFF,TGTGCCAGCAGTTTCCCGTATCCGTACACTGAAGCTTTCTTT
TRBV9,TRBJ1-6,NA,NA,CASSGRDIHRPLHF,TGTGCCAGCAGCGGAAGGGACATTCATCGACCCCTCCACTTT
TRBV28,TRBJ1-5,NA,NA,CASTRARNQPQHF,TGTGCCAGCACCAGGGCGAGAAATCAGCCCCAGCATTTT
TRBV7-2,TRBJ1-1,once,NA,CASSLLTETNTEAFF,TGTGCCAGCAGCTTACTGACAGAGACCAACACTGAAGCTTTCTTT
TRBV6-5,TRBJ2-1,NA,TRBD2,CASSWLAGENEQFF,TGTGCCAGCAGTTGGCTAGCGGGAGAGAATGAGCAGTTCTTC
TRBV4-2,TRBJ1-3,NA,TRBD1,CASSQDPGTASGNTIYF,TGTGCCAGCAGCCAAGATCCCGGGACAGCCTCTGGAAACACCATATATTTT
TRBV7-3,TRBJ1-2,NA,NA,CASSPTGGDNYGYTF,TGTGCCAGCAGCCCTACTGGAGGGGATAACTATGGCTACACCTTC
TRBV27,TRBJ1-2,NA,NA,CASSSGIANYGYTF,TGTGCCAGCAGTTCGGGAATAGCTAACTATGGCTACACCTTC
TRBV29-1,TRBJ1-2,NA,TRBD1,CSGTGGEGYTF,TGCAGCGGGACAGGGGGGGAAGGCTACACCTTC
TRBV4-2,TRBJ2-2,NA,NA,CASSQDINTGELFF,TGTGCCAGCAGCCAAGATATAAACACCGGGGAGCTGTTTTTT
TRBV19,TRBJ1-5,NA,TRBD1,CASEPGQGRQPQHF,TGTGCCAGTGAACCGGGACAGGGGCGTCAGCCCCAGCATTTT
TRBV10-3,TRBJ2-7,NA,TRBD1,CAIRGRTGDSEQYF,TGTGCCATCAGGGGAAGGACAGGGGATAGCGAGCAGTACTTC
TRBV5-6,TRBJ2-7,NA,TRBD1,CASSDRDVLYEQYF,TGTGCCAGCAGCGACAGGGACGTCCTCTACGAGCAGTACTTC
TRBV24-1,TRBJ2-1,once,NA,CATSDSSEQFF,TGTGCCACCAGTGATTCTAGCGAGCAGTTCTTC
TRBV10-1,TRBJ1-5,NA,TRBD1,CASRGQGQPQHF,TGCGCCAGCAGGGGACAGGGACAGCCCCAGCATTTT
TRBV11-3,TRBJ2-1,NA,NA,CASSQRGGNEQFF,TGTGCCAGCAGCCAAAGGGGAGGCAATGAGCAGTTCTTC
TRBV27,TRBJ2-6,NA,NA,CASSPLGSSGANVLTF,TGTGCCAGCAGTCCATTAGGGAGCTCTGGGGCCAACGTCCTGACTTTC
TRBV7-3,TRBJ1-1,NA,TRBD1,CASSLNAGGNTEAFF,TGTGCCAGCAGCTTAAATGCAGGGGGTAACACTGAAGCTTTCTTT
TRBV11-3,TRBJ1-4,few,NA,CASSLTTQGLGKLFF,TGTGCCAGCAGCTTAACGACTCAGGGATTAGGAAAACTGTTTTTT
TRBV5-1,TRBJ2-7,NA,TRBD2,CASSLRLAGEYEQYF,TGCGCCAGCAGCTTGCGGTTAGCGGGAGAGTACGAGCAGTACTTC
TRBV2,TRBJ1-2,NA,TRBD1,CASSDDRDLEGYTF,TGTGCCAGCAGTGACGACAGGGACCTTGAGGGCTACACCTTC
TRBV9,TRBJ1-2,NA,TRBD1,CASSPRGRSDYGYTF,TGTGCCAGCAGCCCCAGGGGGCGCAGCGACTATGGCTACACCTTC
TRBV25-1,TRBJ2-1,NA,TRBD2,CASSATSSGGYNEQFF,TGTGCCAGCAGTGCCACATCTAGCGGTGGCTACAATGAGCAGTTCTTC
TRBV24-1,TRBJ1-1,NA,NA,CATSAAGRSTEAFF,TGTGCCACCAGTGCGGCGGGGAGAAGCACTGAAGCTTTCTTT
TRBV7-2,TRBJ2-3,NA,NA,CASSPTSGINTQYF,TGTGCCAGCAGCCCTACTTCGGGGATTAATACGCAGTATTTT
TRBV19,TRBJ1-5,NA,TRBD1,CASSAQGNSNQPQHF,TGTGCCAGTAGTGCACAGGGGAATAGCAATCAGCCCCAGCATTTT
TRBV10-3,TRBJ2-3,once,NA,CAISDEGSSTDTQYF,TGTGCCATCAGTGACGAGGGATCTAGCACAGATACGCAGTATTTT
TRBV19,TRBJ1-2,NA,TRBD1,CASSLSGTGGDYGYTF,TGTGCCAGTAGCCTTTCCGGGACAGGGGGCGACTATGGCTACACCTTC
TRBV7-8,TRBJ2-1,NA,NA,CASSDPTGLNEQFF,TGTGCCAGCAGCGACCCGACAGGTCTTAATGAGCAGTTCTTC
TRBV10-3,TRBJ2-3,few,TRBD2,CAISEAGSTDTQYF,TGTGCCATCAGTGAAGCGGGGAGCACAGATACGCAGTATTTT
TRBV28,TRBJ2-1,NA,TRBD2,CASSLQGGRLRNEQFF,TGTGCCAGCAGTTTACAGGGCGGGAGGTTGAGAAATGAGCAGTTCTTC
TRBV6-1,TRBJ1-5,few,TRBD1,CASSDGTGEQPQHF,TGTGCCAGCAGTGACGGGACAGGGGAACAGCCCCAGCATTTT
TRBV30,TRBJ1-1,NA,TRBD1,CAWSMRDSRAFF,TGTGCCTGGAGTATGCGGGACAGTAGAGCTTTCTTT
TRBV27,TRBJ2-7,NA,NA,CASSPTAGGGPYEQYF,TGTGCCAGCAGTCCTACAGCAGGTGGAGGTCCTTACGAGCAGTACTTC